These T cell receptor beta chains were read from a single sample in a study of CD8+ T cells in alopecia areata. Assay: immunoSEQ multiplex PCR; the TCRdb copy retains only in-frame clones and omits some. Of 250,000 or so clones listed, about 68% are singletons. The sample was CD4+ T cells sorted from blood, taken at week 0. The receptors originated from a human donor with alopecia areata. The CDR3 runs from the conserved cysteine through the conserved F or W. The order of the fields is clone size, V gene, D gene, J gene, CDR3 protein, CDR3 DNA. The D gene is left open where the match is weak. Clone size is shown for a subset of rows, as once, few, many or a class of expanded clone.

clone size: NA; V gene: TRBV27; D gene: NA; J gene: TRBJ2-7; CDR3 protein: CASAAIIESYEQYF; CDR3 DNA: TGTGCCAGCGCAGCTATCATAGAAAGCTACGAGCAGTACTTC
clone size: NA; V gene: TRBV15; D gene: TRBD2; J gene: TRBJ2-2; CDR3 protein: CATSRDRVSGTTGELFF; CDR3 DNA: TGTGCCACCAGCAGAGATAGGGTTAGCGGGACCACCGGGGAGCTGTTTTTT
clone size: NA; V gene: TRBV29-1; D gene: NA; J gene: TRBJ2-6; CDR3 protein: CSVAGANVLTF; CDR3 DNA: TGCAGCGTTGCTGGGGCCAACGTCCTGACTTTC
clone size: few; V gene: TRBV19; D gene: NA; J gene: TRBJ2-1; CDR3 protein: CASSMAVDNEQFF; CDR3 DNA: TGTGCCAGTAGTATGGCCGTTGACAATGAGCAGTTCTTC
clone size: NA; V gene: TRBV30; D gene: TRBD2; J gene: TRBJ2-3; CDR3 protein: CAWGRLAGFTDTQYF; CDR3 DNA: TGTGCCTGGGGGCGACTAGCGGGGTTCACAGATACGCAGTATTTT
clone size: NA; V gene: TRBV4-1; D gene: NA; J gene: TRBJ1-5; CDR3 protein: CASSQDADSNQPQHF; CDR3 DNA: TGCGCCAGCAGCCAAGATGCGGATAGCAATCAGCCCCAGCATTTT
clone size: NA; V gene: TRBV14; D gene: NA; J gene: TRBJ2-7; CDR3 protein: CASSQGGVTYEQYF; CDR3 DNA: TGTGCCAGCAGCCAAGGGGGGGTTACCTACGAGCAGTACTTC
clone size: NA; V gene: TRBV29-1; D gene: NA; J gene: TRBJ1-2; CDR3 protein: CSVESGIYGYTF; CDR3 DNA: TGCAGCGTTGAATCAGGGATCTATGGCTACACCTTC
clone size: few; V gene: TRBV7-9; D gene: NA; J gene: TRBJ1-4; CDR3 protein: CASSLGTATNEKLFF; CDR3 DNA: TGTGCCAGCAGCTTAGGGACGGCAACTAATGAAAAACTGTTTTTT
clone size: NA; V gene: TRBV30; D gene: TRBD1; J gene: TRBJ2-3; CDR3 protein: CAWSVRDRPTQYF; CDR3 DNA: TGTGCCTGGAGTGTACGGGACAGGCCTACGCAGTATTTT
clone size: NA; V gene: TRBV4-2; D gene: NA; J gene: TRBJ1-2; CDR3 protein: CASSHEDTGSRDYGYTF; CDR3 DNA: TGTGCCAGCAGCCATGAAGATACAGGGAGTCGGGACTATGGCTACACCTTC
clone size: NA; V gene: TRBV30; D gene: NA; J gene: TRBJ2-5; CDR3 protein: CAWSGPEPLTGAGETQYF; CDR3 DNA: TGTGCCTGGAGTGGGCCCGAACCCCTCACAGGGGCGGGGGAGACCCAGTACTTC
clone size: NA; V gene: TRBV29-1; D gene: NA; J gene: TRBJ2-5; CDR3 protein: CSALRDARRETQYF; CDR3 DNA: TGCAGCGCACTGAGGGACGCCCGGAGGGAGACCCAGTACTTC
clone size: few; V gene: TRBV9; D gene: NA; J gene: TRBJ2-6; CDR3 protein: CASTTGTRSGANVLTF; CDR3 DNA: TGTGCCAGCACAACAGGGACAAGGTCTGGGGCCAACGTCCTGACTTTC
clone size: NA; V gene: TRBV5-1; D gene: NA; J gene: TRBJ2-1; CDR3 protein: CASSSYLGLHEQFF; CDR3 DNA: TGCGCCAGCAGCTCCTATCTAGGTCTGCATGAGCAGTTCTTC
clone size: once; V gene: TRBV4-1; D gene: NA; J gene: TRBJ1-2; CDR3 protein: CASSQVFVRDFNYGYTF; CDR3 DNA: TGCGCCAGCAGCCAAGTTTTCGTCAGGGACTTTAACTATGGCTACACCTTC
clone size: few; V gene: TRBV5-1; D gene: NA; J gene: TRBJ1-1; CDR3 protein: CASSTRPNTEAFF; CDR3 DNA: TGCGCCAGCAGCACCCGGCCCAACACTGAAGCTTTCTTT
clone size: NA; V gene: TRBV7-9; D gene: TRBD2; J gene: TRBJ2-5; CDR3 protein: CASSLKTTGGETQYF; CDR3 DNA: TGTGCCAGCAGCCTAAAGACTACGGGAGGGGAGACCCAGTACTTC
clone size: NA; V gene: TRBV7-9; D gene: TRBD1; J gene: TRBJ1-6; CDR3 protein: CASSEQGKGSPLHF; CDR3 DNA: TGTGCCAGCAGCGAACAGGGGAAAGGATCACCCCTCCACTTT
clone size: NA; V gene: TRBV7-2; D gene: NA; J gene: TRBJ2-3; CDR3 protein: CASSSKTGYTDTQYF; CDR3 DNA: TGTGCCAGCAGCTCGAAGACGGGTTACACAGATACGCAGTATTTT
clone size: NA; V gene: TRBV2; D gene: NA; J gene: TRBJ2-3; CDR3 protein: CATADISDTQYF; CDR3 DNA: TGTGCCACCGCGGACATCTCAGATACGCAGTATTTT
clone size: NA; V gene: TRBV7-6; D gene: TRBD1; J gene: TRBJ1-1; CDR3 protein: CASSLSDRAAEAFF; CDR3 DNA: TGTGCCAGCAGCTTATCCGACAGGGCCGCGGAAGCTTTCTTT
clone size: NA; V gene: TRBV6-6; D gene: TRBD1; J gene: TRBJ1-2; CDR3 protein: CASSHTGQGAYGYTF; CDR3 DNA: TGTGCCAGCAGCCACACTGGACAGGGGGCGTATGGCTACACCTTC
clone size: NA; V gene: TRBV7-8; D gene: TRBD1; J gene: TRBJ1-6; CDR3 protein: CASSRTGGSPLHF; CDR3 DNA: TGTGCCAGCAGCAGAACAGGGGGCTCACCCCTCCACTTT
clone size: NA; V gene: TRBV29-1; D gene: TRBD1; J gene: TRBJ2-5; CDR3 protein: CSESSGTGGETQYF; CDR3 DNA: TGCAGCGAATCGTCCGGGACAGGGGGAGAGACCCAGTACTTC
clone size: NA; V gene: TRBV30; D gene: NA; J gene: TRBJ2-3; CDR3 protein: CAWSGVDTQYF; CDR3 DNA: TGTGCCTGGAGTGGGGTGGATACGCAGTATTTT
clone size: few; V gene: TRBV29-1; D gene: NA; J gene: TRBJ1-2; CDR3 protein: CSVVSVGVRAF; CDR3 DNA: TGCAGCGTTGTCAGTGTGGGAGTCCGGGCCTTC
clone size: NA; V gene: TRBV2; D gene: TRBD2; J gene: TRBJ2-1; CDR3 protein: CAIGVFGGGAWSGEQFF; CDR3 DNA: TGTGCCATCGGAGTCTTTGGCGGGGGGGCCTGGAGTGGTGAGCAGTTCTTC
clone size: NA; V gene: TRBV29-1; D gene: NA; J gene: TRBJ1-5; CDR3 protein: CSVRQGNQPQHF; CDR3 DNA: TGCAGCGTTCGGCAGGGAAATCAGCCCCAGCATTTT